The 9 T cell receptor beta chains below were found in one sample sequenced in a study of blood T cells in healthy people across ages. A second PCR of 7 to 11 cycles used a sample-barcoded 5' primer and a J-beta primer mix. TCRdb called the 5' RACE reads again in MiXCR, with one record for every CDR3 protein. The data contain about 830,000 distinct CDR3 sequences, around two thirds of them singletons. Sequenced input: blood. These receptor sequences come from a man aged 25-45 years in good health.

The genes are TRBV7-8 and TRBJ1-5; D unresolved. Germline assignment: CDR1 SGHVS and CDR2 FQNEAQ. Trimming pared 6 bases from V and 12 bases from J, leaving 15 bases between. The length of the CDR3 is 12 residues. In DNA form, the CDR3 reads TGTGCCAGCAGGGACCCGGGTTCCATCCAGCATTTT. Translation: CASRDPGSIQHF.

The chain recombines TRBV7-3 with TRBJ2-6; 7 bases are a match to TRBD1. The trim removed 3 bases at V and 2 bases at J, leaving 4 bases unmatched. This CDR3 is 16 amino acids long. Germline V gives CDR1 SGHTA, CDR2 FQGTGA. Written as DNA, the CDR3 is TGTGCCAGCAGCTTTAACACAGGGGCTGGGGCCAACGTCCTGACTTTC. This translates into CASSFNTGAGANVLTF.

This rearrangement joins TRBV20-1 to TRBJ1-1, with D hard to call. The CDR3 covers 14 residues. The V end lost 1 base, the J end lost 0 bases, and 9 bases lay between the germline ends. Germline CDR1 and CDR2: DFQATT and SNEGSKA (reference sequence). The CDR3 region is CSARVGGMNTEAFF. Written as DNA, the CDR3 is TGCAGTGCTAGAGTTGGAGGCATGAACACTGAAGCTTTCTTT.

J is TRBJ1-2 and V is TRBV1. TRBV1 is deemed a pseudogene. The length of the CDR3 is 15 residues. This CDR3 is CTSSQDRVDPYGYTF. CDR3 nucleotides: TGCACCAGCAGCCAAGATCGAGTAGATCCTTATGGCTACACCTTC.

The chain employs TRBV2 and TRBJ1-2; 10 bases agree with TRBD1. Per germline, CDR1 SNHLY and CDR2 FYNNEI. The CDR3 sequence is 15 residues long. V dropped 6 bases and J dropped 5; count of bases not matched to a gene: 9. The CDR3 bases are TGTGCCAGCAGCTTGACAGGGGGCGCATGGTATGGCTACACCTTC. Translation: CASSLTGGAWYGYTF.

The DNA for the CDR3 is TGTGCCAGCGAGGGGGATGAGGATGAGCAGTTCTTC. Translated, it gives CASEGDEDEQFF. The V and J genes are TRBV28 and TRBJ2-1, with D tentatively TRBD1 (6 bases). Germline V CDR1 and CDR2: MDHEN, SYDVKM. Trimming stripped 8 bases from V and 8 bases from J, with 13 bases between. This CDR3 spans 12 amino acids.

This clonotype was counted a few times. The chain uses TRBV6-5 and TRBJ2-4, with D possibly called TRBD1 or TRBD2 (5 bases each). Trimming took off 5 bases at V and 7 bases at J, with 15 bases between the two ends. The CDR3 consists of 14 residues. CDR1 is MNHEY, CDR2 SVGAGI, per germline. The CDR3 DNA is TGTGCCAGCAGTCGGGACCCCGGACGGAACATTCAGTACTTC. Its protein product is CASSRDPGRNIQYF.

The J gene is TRBJ2-1, the V gene TRBV20-1; the match to TRBD2 covers 9 bases. V lost 7 bases and J lost 2; bases outside the gene matches: 15. Germline V gene lookup returns CDR1 DFQATT and CDR2 SNEGSKA (reference sequence). The CDR3 sequence is 17 residues long. CDR3 nucleotides: TGCAGTGAAAGCTCATATCTAGCGGGGAACGCCTACAATGAGCAGTTCTTC. Translated: CSESSYLAGNAYNEQFF.

The CDR3 DNA is TGTGCCAGCAGTGAAGACCCGGGCAGTGGCTACACCTTC. It specifies CASSEDPGSGYTF. V and J are TRBV2 and TRBJ1-2; D gene uncertain. The V gene's germline CDR1 is SNHLY and CDR2 FYNNEI. The length of the CDR3 is 13 residues. V shed 1 base and J shed 7 bases, with 10 bases lying between them.